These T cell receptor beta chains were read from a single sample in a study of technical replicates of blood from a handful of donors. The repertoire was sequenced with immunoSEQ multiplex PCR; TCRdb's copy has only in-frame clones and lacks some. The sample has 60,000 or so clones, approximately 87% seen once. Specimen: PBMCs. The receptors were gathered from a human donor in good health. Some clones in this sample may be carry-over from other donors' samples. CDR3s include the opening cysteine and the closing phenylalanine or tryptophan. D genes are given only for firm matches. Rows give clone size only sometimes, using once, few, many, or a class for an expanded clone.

CDR3nt: TGTGCCAGCAGCTTAGCAGGGGTTATGGGCTTCGAGAATTCACCCCTCCACTTT; CDR3aa: CASSLAGVMGFENSPLHF; abundance: few; d_gene: NA; v_gene: TRBV7-2; j_gene: TRBJ1-6
CDR3nt: TGTGCCAGTAGTATTTTTAGCGGGGGAAGAAGAAACACCATATATTTT; CDR3aa: CASSIFSGGRRNTIYF; abundance: NA; d_gene: NA; v_gene: TRBV19; j_gene: TRBJ1-3
CDR3nt: TGTGCCAGCAGCTACCGCCCCTTGGCGGGACTAGGCACAGATACGCAGTATTTT; CDR3aa: CASSYRPLAGLGTDTQYF; abundance: NA; d_gene: TRBD2; v_gene: TRBV11-1; j_gene: TRBJ2-3
CDR3nt: TGTGCCAGCAGCTTAGGGAGTTCTAGCGGGAGAAGGGGACAAGAGACCCAGTACTTC; CDR3aa: CASSLGSSSGRRGQETQYF; abundance: NA; d_gene: TRBD2; v_gene: TRBV7-9; j_gene: TRBJ2-5
CDR3nt: TGTGCCAGTAGTACTAGCGGGAGACACAACGAGCAGTACTTC; CDR3aa: CASSTSGRHNEQYF; abundance: NA; d_gene: TRBD2; v_gene: TRBV19; j_gene: TRBJ2-7
CDR3nt: TGTGCCAGCAGCTCAAGGGGGTTAACCAATTCACCCCTCCACTTT; CDR3aa: CASSSRGLTNSPLHF; abundance: once; d_gene: NA; v_gene: TRBV7-2; j_gene: TRBJ1-6
CDR3nt: TGTGCCAGCAGCCAAGATCTGGCCTTCCCTAATTCACCCCTCCACTTT; CDR3aa: CASSQDLAFPNSPLHF; abundance: NA; d_gene: NA; v_gene: TRBV4-2; j_gene: TRBJ1-6
CDR3nt: TGTGCCAGCAGCCCACGGGCTAGCGGGAGAGATACGCAGTATTTT; CDR3aa: CASSPRASGRDTQYF; abundance: few; d_gene: TRBD2; v_gene: TRBV7-2; j_gene: TRBJ2-3
CDR3nt: TGTGCCAGCAGCTTAGGACTTGCAACTAATGAAAAACTGTTTTTT; CDR3aa: CASSLGLATNEKLFF; abundance: NA; d_gene: NA; v_gene: TRBV7-6; j_gene: TRBJ1-4
CDR3nt: TGCGCCAGCAGCCAGGACGAGGGACAGTTTAACTATGGCTACACCTTC; CDR3aa: CASSQDEGQFNYGYTF; abundance: NA; d_gene: TRBD1; v_gene: TRBV4-3; j_gene: TRBJ1-2
CDR3nt: TGTGCCAGTAGTTCCCGGACAGGGTGGAGTCAGCCCCAGCATTTT; CDR3aa: CASSSRTGWSQPQHF; abundance: few; d_gene: TRBD1; v_gene: TRBV19; j_gene: TRBJ1-5
CDR3nt: TGTGCCAGCAGCCAGGGCGCCAATTCACCCCTCCACTTT; CDR3aa: CASSQGANSPLHF; abundance: NA; d_gene: NA; v_gene: TRBV6-4; j_gene: TRBJ1-6
CDR3nt: TGTGCCAGCCCGGGACAGGGGTTCGTGGGGGCCAACGTCCTGACTTTC; CDR3aa: CASPGQGFVGANVLTF; abundance: NA; d_gene: NA; v_gene: TRBV21-1; j_gene: TRBJ2-6
CDR3nt: TGTGCCAGCAGCCTGCGGGGGGGTAACACTGAAGCTTTCTTT; CDR3aa: CASSLRGGNTEAFF; abundance: NA; d_gene: NA; v_gene: TRBV5-4; j_gene: TRBJ1-1
CDR3nt: TGTGCCAGCAGTTATTCTAGGCCAGGGGCCCACGAGCAGTACTTC; CDR3aa: CASSYSRPGAHEQYF; abundance: few; d_gene: NA; v_gene: TRBV6-9; j_gene: TRBJ2-7
CDR3nt: TGCGCCAGCAGCCAAGCACTAGCGGGAGCCAATGAGCAGTTCTTC; CDR3aa: CASSQALAGANEQFF; abundance: NA; d_gene: TRBD2; v_gene: TRBV4-3; j_gene: TRBJ2-1
CDR3nt: TGTGCCAGCAGTAAGACAACAAACTATGGCTACACCTTC; CDR3aa: CASSKTTNYGYTF; abundance: NA; d_gene: NA; v_gene: TRBV27; j_gene: TRBJ1-2
CDR3nt: TGTGCCAGCAGTGTCCCCGGGAGAGTAGAGACCCAGTACTTC; CDR3aa: CASSVPGRVETQYF; abundance: NA; d_gene: NA; v_gene: TRBV6-4; j_gene: TRBJ2-5
CDR3nt: TGCGCCAGCCAAATTTCGACTGCGCAAGAGACCCAGTACTTC; CDR3aa: CASQISTAQETQYF; abundance: NA; d_gene: NA; v_gene: TRBV5-1; j_gene: TRBJ2-5
CDR3nt: TGCGCCAGCAGCCAAGAGGGACGGGAGACAGATACGCAGTATTTT; CDR3aa: CASSQEGRETDTQYF; abundance: many; d_gene: NA; v_gene: TRBV4-3; j_gene: TRBJ2-3
CDR3nt: TGTGCCAGCAGCTCCACTAGCGGGAGTGTCTACGAGCAGTACTTC; CDR3aa: CASSSTSGSVYEQYF; abundance: once; d_gene: TRBD2; v_gene: TRBV6-5; j_gene: TRBJ2-7
CDR3nt: TGCAGCGTACGACAGGGGGAATCCTACGAGCAGTACTTC; CDR3aa: CSVRQGESYEQYF; abundance: NA; d_gene: TRBD1; v_gene: TRBV29-1; j_gene: TRBJ2-7
CDR3nt: TGTGCCAGCAGCAGCCGGGACACCAATGAGCAGTTCTTC; CDR3aa: CASSSRDTNEQFF; abundance: NA; d_gene: NA; v_gene: TRBV7-9; j_gene: TRBJ2-1
CDR3nt: TGTGCCAGCAGTAAAGGACGGGTAGCGGGAAGCTCCTACAATGAGCAGTTCTTC; CDR3aa: CASSKGRVAGSSYNEQFF; abundance: NA; d_gene: TRBD2; v_gene: TRBV6-1; j_gene: TRBJ2-1
CDR3nt: TGTGCCAGCAGCTCAAGCGTAGGCTACGAGCAGTACTTC; CDR3aa: CASSSSVGYEQYF; abundance: NA; d_gene: NA; v_gene: TRBV7-2; j_gene: TRBJ2-7
CDR3nt: TGCGCCAGCAGCCATGGTAGAGATACGCAGTATTTT; CDR3aa: CASSHGRDTQYF; abundance: once; d_gene: NA; v_gene: TRBV4-1; j_gene: TRBJ2-3
CDR3nt: TGTGCCAGCAGCTTATTAGGGACAGGGGACAGTGGCTACACCTTC; CDR3aa: CASSLLGTGDSGYTF; abundance: NA; d_gene: TRBD1; v_gene: TRBV7-2; j_gene: TRBJ1-2
CDR3nt: TGCGCCAGCAGTGACAGGATGCGAGGTCAGCCCCAGCATTTT; CDR3aa: CASSDRMRGQPQHF; abundance: NA; d_gene: NA; v_gene: TRBV23-1; j_gene: TRBJ1-5
CDR3nt: TGTGCCATCAGTCAAGGGGGGGCGACGCAGTATTTT; CDR3aa: CAISQGGATQYF; abundance: NA; d_gene: NA; v_gene: TRBV10-3; j_gene: TRBJ2-3
CDR3nt: TGTGCCAGCAGCCCAGAGGGCGCGGGGGGGCGGTATTTT; CDR3aa: CASSPEGAGGRYF; abundance: NA; d_gene: TRBD2; v_gene: TRBV11-1; j_gene: TRBJ2-3
CDR3nt: TGTGCCAGCAGTGCGAGGAGGGAGCAGTTCTTC; CDR3aa: CASSARREQFF; abundance: NA; d_gene: NA; v_gene: TRBV2; j_gene: TRBJ2-1